One TCR beta chain is described in this entry. Data came from immunoSEQ multiplex PCR; TCRdb stores just in-frame clones and leaves some out. Found here are roughly 160,000 clones, around 90% of them singletons; the top ten hold roughly 5%. The entry originates in a study of blood T cell repertoires in COVID-19. Unmatched junction bases numbered 5, after V lost 1 base and J lost 10 bases. The CDR3 has 14 residues. The germline gives CDR1 GTSNPN, CDR2 SVGIG (reference sequence). The sample comprised peripheral blood. This receptor was taken from a man younger than 35 with COVID-19, enrolled during active disease. V and J are TRBV30 and TRBJ1-6, with TRBD1 matching 9 bases. This CDR3 is CAWSADRGGSPLHF. CDR3 in DNA: TGTGCCTGGAGTGCGGACAGGGGAGGATCACCCCTCCACTTT. The entire variable domain, with the rest obtained from reference TRBV30 and TRBJ1-6, is as follows: SQTIHQWPATLVQPVGSPLSLECTVEGTSNPNLYWYRQAAGRGLQLLFYSVGIGQISSEVPQNLSASRPQDRQFILSSKKLLLSDSGFYLCAWSADRGGSPLHFGNGTRLTVT.